The rows below give T cell receptor beta chains drawn from one sample of a study of cytomegalovirus exposure and HLA in healthy donors. Here immunoSEQ multiplex PCR was the method, and the copy in TCRdb shows in-frame clones only, minus some. The data hold about 59,000 clones, with less than 85% observed a single time. Sequencing was carried out using PBMCs. The source is a man younger than 40 in good health and CMV-seropositive. CDR3s include the opening cysteine and the closing phenylalanine or tryptophan. A D gene is named only where the DNA matches it firmly. Expanded clones get a size class; other rows say once, few or many, or leave the size out.

J gene | D gene | clone size | V gene | CDR3 DNA | CDR3 protein
TRBJ1-1 | NA | NA | TRBV30 | TGTGCCTGGAGTAGGGGGGGCAGGACTGAAGCTTTCTTT | CAWSRGGRTEAFF
TRBJ2-7 | NA | NA | TRBV4-1 | TGCGCCAGCAGCCCTTATAGCGGGACAGGGAGCTCCTACGAGCAGTACTTC | CASSPYSGTGSSYEQYF
TRBJ1-2 | TRBD1 | NA | TRBV7-2 | TGTGCCAGCAGCCCCGACAGGGGTGACTATGGCTACACCTTC | CASSPDRGDYGYTF
TRBJ2-7 | TRBD2 | NA | TRBV27 | TGTGCCAGCACCCTAGCGGGGCGTCCCTACGAGCAGTACTTC | CASTLAGRPYEQYF
TRBJ1-5 | NA | once | TRBV28 | TGTGCCAGCACCATCCCCTCGGGATCCCTGAGTGAGCCCCAGCATTTT | CASTIPSGSLSEPQHF
TRBJ2-7 | NA | NA | TRBV5-4 | TGTGCCAGCAGCGTACTCCCGGGACTCACGACCTACGAGCAGTACTTC | CASSVLPGLTTYEQYF
TRBJ1-1 | NA | few | TRBV11-3 | TGTGCCAGCAGCCAATCTCAGGACACTGAAGCTTTCTTT | CASSQSQDTEAFF
TRBJ2-5 | NA | NA | TRBV19 | TGTGCCAGTAGTATGGAGGTAGCCGAGACCCAGTACTTC | CASSMEVAETQYF
TRBJ2-7 | NA | NA | TRBV4-1 | TGCGCCAGCAGCCTAAATCCGGGAAGCTCCTACGAGCAGTACTTC | CASSLNPGSSYEQYF
TRBJ1-2 | NA | once | TRBV28 | TGTGCCAGCAGTTTCTACGGGGTTGGCTACACCTTC | CASSFYGVGYTF
TRBJ2-7 | TRBD1 | few | TRBV5-5 | TGTGCCAGCAGCTCGGAAGGACAGGGTCTCGAGCAGTACTTC | CASSSEGQGLEQYF
TRBJ2-7 | NA | NA | TRBV7-9 | TGTGCCAGCAGCTTAGCTCCCCAGGGGAGCTCCTACGAGCAGTACTTC | CASSLAPQGSSYEQYF
TRBJ2-1 | TRBD2 | NA | TRBV7-9 | TGTGCCAGCAGCTTAGTTGGCCTAGCGGGGCTATACAATGAGCAGTTCTTC | CASSLVGLAGLYNEQFF
TRBJ1-6 | NA | NA | TRBV25-1 | TGTGCCAGCATGAGAGGCGATTCACCCCTCCACTTT | CASMRGDSPLHF
TRBJ2-7 | NA | NA | TRBV4-3 | TGCGCCAGCAGCCAAGAAAGCAGGGGCTACGAGCAGTACTTC | CASSQESRGYEQYF
TRBJ2-7 | TRBD1 | few | TRBV19 | TGTGCCTCGGGACAGGGCTCTTACGAGCAGTACTTC | CASGQGSYEQYF
TRBJ1-1 | TRBD1 | medium-sized | TRBV5-4 | TGTGCCAGCAGCTCCCTGGACAGGGACACTGAAGCTTTCTTT | CASSSLDRDTEAFF
TRBJ1-2 | NA | NA | TRBV5-1 | TGCGCCAGCAGCTTGTCCAGGGCCTATGGCTACACCTTC | CASSLSRAYGYTF
TRBJ2-1 | NA | few | TRBV25-1 | TGTGCCAGCAGTGGCCTAACTCAATTCATGAAGCGCAATGAGCAGTTCTTC | CASSGLTQFMKRNEQFF
TRBJ1-3 | NA | once | TRBV15 | TGTGCCACCAGCAGAGAGGGAGGAGTCGGTGGAAACACCATATATTTT | CATSREGGVGGNTIYF
TRBJ1-1 | NA | NA | TRBV5-1 | TGCGCCAGCAGCGTACAGGGATTTAGCACTGAAGCTTTCTTT | CASSVQGFSTEAFF
TRBJ1-5 | NA | NA | TRBV7-8 | TGTGCCAGCAGCCCTCGGGTAAATCAGCCCCAGCATTTT | CASSPRVNQPQHF
TRBJ2-2 | TRBD1 | NA | TRBV9 | TGTGCCAGCAGCCCCCGGACAGGGGCCACCGGGGAGCTGTTTTTT | CASSPRTGATGELFF
TRBJ1-2 | NA | NA | TRBV11-1 | TGTGCCAGCAGCCCAGGGGAGGGTTCCCTCTATGGCTACACCTTC | CASSPGEGSLYGYTF
TRBJ2-1 | TRBD2 | NA | TRBV4-2 | TGTGCCAGCAGCCCTAGCGGGGGGGCCGACAATGAGCAGTTCTTC | CASSPSGGADNEQFF
TRBJ1-6 | TRBD1 | once | TRBV27 | TGTGCCAGCAGTTTACCGAGGGACAGGGGAATCTATAATTCACCCCTCCACTTT | CASSLPRDRGIYNSPLHF
TRBJ1-5 | NA | NA | TRBV7-2 | TGTGCCAGCAGCCAGGAAGTCAATCAGCCCCAGCATTTT | CASSQEVNQPQHF
TRBJ1-5 | NA | once | TRBV4-2 | TGTGCCAGCAGCCAAGAGGCAAGGGGCGGTCAGCCCCAGCATTTT | CASSQEARGGQPQHF
TRBJ1-4 | TRBD1 | NA | TRBV2 | TGTGCCAGCAGGGTCGGACAGGGAGTGACTAATGAAAAACTGTTTTTT | CASRVGQGVTNEKLFF
TRBJ2-3 | TRBD2 | NA | TRBV7-3 | TGTGCCAGCAGCTCCCTCAGCCAAGCGGGGGGGGATACGCAGTATTTT | CASSSLSQAGGDTQYF
TRBJ1-5 | NA | NA | TRBV18 | TGTGCCAGCTCACCAAGGGACACCAATCAGCCCCAGCATTTT | CASSPRDTNQPQHF
TRBJ1-2 | NA | few | TRBV5-6 | TGTGCCAGCAGCTTGGGACAGAGCTATGGCTACACCTTC | CASSLGQSYGYTF
TRBJ1-2 | NA | NA | TRBV5-5 | TGTGCCAGCAGCCCCGAAATCCACGGGGGCTATGGCTACACCTTC | CASSPEIHGGYGYTF
TRBJ2-7 | NA | NA | TRBV4-3 | TGCGCCAGCAGCCAATCACAGCGATTGGGGCTCTACGAGCAGTACTTC | CASSQSQRLGLYEQYF
TRBJ2-5 | TRBD2 | NA | TRBV9 | TGTGCCAGCAGCGGAGGTGATAGCGGGGGAATCCAAGAGACCCAGTACTTC | CASSGGDSGGIQETQYF
TRBJ2-7 | NA | NA | TRBV5-8 | TGTGCCAGCAGCCACGGCTACGAGCAGTACTTC | CASSHGYEQYF
TRBJ2-7 | NA | NA | TRBV5-4 | TGTGCCAGCAGCTTGGACTTCTACGAGCAGTACTTC | CASSLDFYEQYF
TRBJ1-6 | TRBD1 | NA | TRBV28 | TGTGCCAGCAGCCCGGGACAGGGGGTTTCACCCCTCCACTTT | CASSPGQGVSPLHF